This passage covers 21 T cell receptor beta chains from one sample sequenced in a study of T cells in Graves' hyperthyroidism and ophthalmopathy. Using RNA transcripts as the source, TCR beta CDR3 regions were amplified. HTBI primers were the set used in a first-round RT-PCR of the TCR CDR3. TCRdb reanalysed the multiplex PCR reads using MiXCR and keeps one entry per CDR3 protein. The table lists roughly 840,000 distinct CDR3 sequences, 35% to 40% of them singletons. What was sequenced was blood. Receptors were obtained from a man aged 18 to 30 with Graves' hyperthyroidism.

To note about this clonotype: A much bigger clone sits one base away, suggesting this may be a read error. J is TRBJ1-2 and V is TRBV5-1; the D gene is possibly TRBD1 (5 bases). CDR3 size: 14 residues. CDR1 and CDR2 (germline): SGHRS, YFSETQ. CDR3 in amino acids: CAGSFTGGDYGYTF. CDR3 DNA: TGCGCCGGCAGCTTCACAGGCGGGGACTATGGCTACACCTTC. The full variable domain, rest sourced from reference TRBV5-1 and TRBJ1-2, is KAGVTQTPRYLIKTRGQQVTLSCSPISGHRSVSWYQQTPGQGLQFLFEYFSETQRNKGNFPGRFSGRQFSNSRSEMNVSTLELGDSALYLCAGSFTGGDYGYTFGSGTRLTVV.

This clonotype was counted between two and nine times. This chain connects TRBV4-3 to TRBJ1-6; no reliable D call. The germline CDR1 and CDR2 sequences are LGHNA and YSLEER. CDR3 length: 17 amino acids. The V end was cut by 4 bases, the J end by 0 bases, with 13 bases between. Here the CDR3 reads CASSPQTLSSYNSPLHF. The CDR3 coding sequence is TGCGCCAGCAGCCCACAGACTTTGAGCTCCTATAATTCACCCCTCCACTTT.

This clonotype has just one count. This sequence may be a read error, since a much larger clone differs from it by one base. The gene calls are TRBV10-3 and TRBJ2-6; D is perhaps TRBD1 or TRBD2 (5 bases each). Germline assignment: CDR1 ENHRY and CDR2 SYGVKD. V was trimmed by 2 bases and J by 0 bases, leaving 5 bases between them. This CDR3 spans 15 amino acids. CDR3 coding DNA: TGTGCCATCAGTGAGGGGGGCTCTGGGGCCAACGTCCTGACTTTC. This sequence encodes CAISEGGSGANVLTF.

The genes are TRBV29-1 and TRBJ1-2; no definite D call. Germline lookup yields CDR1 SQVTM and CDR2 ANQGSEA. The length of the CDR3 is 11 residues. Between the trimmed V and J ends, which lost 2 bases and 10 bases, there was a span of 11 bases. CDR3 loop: CSVETQNDYTF. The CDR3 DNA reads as TGCAGCGTTGAAACCCAGAATGACTACACCTTC.

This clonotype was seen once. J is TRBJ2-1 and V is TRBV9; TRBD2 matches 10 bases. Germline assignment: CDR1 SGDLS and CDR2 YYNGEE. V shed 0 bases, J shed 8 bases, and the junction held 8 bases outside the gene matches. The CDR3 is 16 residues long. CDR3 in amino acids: CASSVGAAGGRDEQFF. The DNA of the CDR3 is TGTGCCAGCAGCGTAGGAGCAGCGGGGGGGCGGGATGAGCAGTTCTTC.

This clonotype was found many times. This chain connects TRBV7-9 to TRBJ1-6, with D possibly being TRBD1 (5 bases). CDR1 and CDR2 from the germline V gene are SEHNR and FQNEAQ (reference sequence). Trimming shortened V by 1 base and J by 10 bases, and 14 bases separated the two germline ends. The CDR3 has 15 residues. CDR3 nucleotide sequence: TGTGCCAGCAGCTTAGATTTAGGGGAGCAATCACCCCTCCACTTT. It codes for CASSLDLGEQSPLHF. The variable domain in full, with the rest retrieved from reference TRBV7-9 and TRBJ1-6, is DTGVSQNPRHKITKRGQNVTFRCDPISEHNRLYWYRQTLGQGPEFLTYFQNEAQLEKSRLLSDRFSAERPKGSFSTLEIQRTEQGDSAMYLCASSLDLGEQSPLHFGNGTRLTVT.

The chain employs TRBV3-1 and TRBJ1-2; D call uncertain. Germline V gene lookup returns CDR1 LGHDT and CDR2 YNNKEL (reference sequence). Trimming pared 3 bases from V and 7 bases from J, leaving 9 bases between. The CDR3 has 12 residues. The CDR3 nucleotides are TGTGCCAGCAGCCAGACAACTAGTGGCTACACCTTC. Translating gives CASSQTTSGYTF. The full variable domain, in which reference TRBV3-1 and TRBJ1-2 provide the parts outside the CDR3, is DTAVSQTPKYLVTQMGNDKSIKCEQNLGHDTMYWYKQDSKKFLKIMFSYNNKELIINETVPNRFSPKSPDKAHLNLHINSLELGDSAVYFCASSQTTSGYTFGSGTRLTVV.

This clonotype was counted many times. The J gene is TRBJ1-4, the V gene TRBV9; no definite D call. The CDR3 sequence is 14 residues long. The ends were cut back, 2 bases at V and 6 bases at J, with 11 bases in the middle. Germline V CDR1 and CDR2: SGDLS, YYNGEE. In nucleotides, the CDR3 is TGTGCCAGCAGCGTTTCAGGAGTGGATGAAAAACTGTTTTTT. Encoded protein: CASSVSGVDEKLFF.

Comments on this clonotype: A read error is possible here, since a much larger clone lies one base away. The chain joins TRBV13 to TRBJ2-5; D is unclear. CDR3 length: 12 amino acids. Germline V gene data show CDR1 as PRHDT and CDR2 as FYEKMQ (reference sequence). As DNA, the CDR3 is TGTGCCAGCAGCTGGGGTCAAGAGACCCAGTGCTTC. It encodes CASSWGQETQCF.

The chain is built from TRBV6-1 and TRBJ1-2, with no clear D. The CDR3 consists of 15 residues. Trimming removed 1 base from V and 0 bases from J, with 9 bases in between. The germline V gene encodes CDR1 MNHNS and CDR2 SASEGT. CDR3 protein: CASSEVSGANYGYTF. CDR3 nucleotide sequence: TGTGCCAGCAGTGAAGTTTCGGGAGCTAACTATGGCTACACCTTC.

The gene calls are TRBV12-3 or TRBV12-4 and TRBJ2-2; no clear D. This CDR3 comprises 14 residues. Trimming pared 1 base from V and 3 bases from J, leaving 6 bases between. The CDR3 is CASSLVRYTGELFF. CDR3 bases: TGTGCCAGCAGTTTAGTTAGATACACCGGGGAGCTGTTTTTT.

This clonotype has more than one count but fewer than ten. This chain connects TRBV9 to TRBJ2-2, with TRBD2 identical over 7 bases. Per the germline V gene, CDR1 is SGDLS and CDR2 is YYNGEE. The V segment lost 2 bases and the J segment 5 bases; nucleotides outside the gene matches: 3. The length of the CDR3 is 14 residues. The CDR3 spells CASSVAGVTGELFF. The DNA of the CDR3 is TGTGCCAGCAGCGTGGCGGGGGTGACCGGGGAGCTGTTTTTT. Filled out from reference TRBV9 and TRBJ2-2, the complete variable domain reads DSGVTQTPKHLITATGQRVTLRCSPRSGDLSVYWYQQSLDQGLQFLIQYYNGEERAKGNILERFSAQQFPDLHSELNLSSLELGDSALYFCASSVAGVTGELFFGEGSRLTVL.

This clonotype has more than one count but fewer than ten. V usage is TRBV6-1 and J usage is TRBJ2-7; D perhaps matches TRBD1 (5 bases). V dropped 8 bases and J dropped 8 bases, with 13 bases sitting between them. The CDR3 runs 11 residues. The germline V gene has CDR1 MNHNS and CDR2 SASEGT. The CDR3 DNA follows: TGTGCCAGCTCGATGGGGCAGAAGCAGTACTTC. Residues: CASSMGQKQYF.

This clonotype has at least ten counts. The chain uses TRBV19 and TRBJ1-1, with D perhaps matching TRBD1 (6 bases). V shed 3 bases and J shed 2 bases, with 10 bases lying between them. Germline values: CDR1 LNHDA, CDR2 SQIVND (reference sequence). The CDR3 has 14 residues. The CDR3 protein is CASSIGGANTEAFF. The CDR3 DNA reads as TGTGCCAGTAGTATCGGGGGCGCTAACACTGAAGCTTTCTTT.

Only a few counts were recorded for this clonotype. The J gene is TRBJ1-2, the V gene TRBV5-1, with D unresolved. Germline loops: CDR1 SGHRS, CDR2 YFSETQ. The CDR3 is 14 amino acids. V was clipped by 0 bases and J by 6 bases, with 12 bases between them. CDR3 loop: CASSLEVGRDGYTF. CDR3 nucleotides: TGCGCCAGCAGCTTGGAGGTGGGGAGAGATGGCTACACCTTC.

In DNA, the CDR3 is TGTGCCAGCAGCTTGGGACAGGGTGGGTACGAGCAGTTCTTC. Its translation is CASSLGQGGYEQFF. J is TRBJ2-7 and V is TRBV7-4; TRBD1 aligns across 9 bases. The DNA end favors TRBJ2-1, so the J call may be wrong. Germline CDR1 reads SGHVT; CDR2 reads SQSDAQ. The length of the CDR3 is 14 residues.

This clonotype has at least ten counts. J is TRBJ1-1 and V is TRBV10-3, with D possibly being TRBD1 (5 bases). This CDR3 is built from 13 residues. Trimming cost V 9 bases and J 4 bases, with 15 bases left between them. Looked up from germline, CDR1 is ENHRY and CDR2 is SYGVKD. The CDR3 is CAIYQGSGTEAFF. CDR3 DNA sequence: TGTGCCATATATCAGGGTTCGGGCACTGAAGCTTTCTTT.

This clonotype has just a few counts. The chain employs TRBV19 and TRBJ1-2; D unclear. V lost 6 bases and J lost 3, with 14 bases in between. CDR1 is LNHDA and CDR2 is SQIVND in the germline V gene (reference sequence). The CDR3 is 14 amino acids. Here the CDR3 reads CASRTTGRDYGYTF. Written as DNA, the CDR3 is TGTGCCAGTAGAACCACCGGACGCGACTATGGCTACACCTTC.

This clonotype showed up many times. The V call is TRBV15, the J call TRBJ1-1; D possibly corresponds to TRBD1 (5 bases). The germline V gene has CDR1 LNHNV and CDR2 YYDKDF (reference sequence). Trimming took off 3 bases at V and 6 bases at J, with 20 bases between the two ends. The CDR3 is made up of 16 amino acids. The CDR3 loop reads CATSSTLGRTKAEAFF. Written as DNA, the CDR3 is TGTGCCACCAGCAGTACCTTGGGACGGACGAAGGCTGAAGCTTTCTTT. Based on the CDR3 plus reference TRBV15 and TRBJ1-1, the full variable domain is DAMVIQNPRYQVTQFGKPVTLSCSQTLNHNVMYWYQQKSSQAPKLLFHYYDKDFNNEADTPDNFQSRRPNTSFCFLDIRSPGLGDTAMYLCATSSTLGRTKAEAFFGQGTRLTVV.

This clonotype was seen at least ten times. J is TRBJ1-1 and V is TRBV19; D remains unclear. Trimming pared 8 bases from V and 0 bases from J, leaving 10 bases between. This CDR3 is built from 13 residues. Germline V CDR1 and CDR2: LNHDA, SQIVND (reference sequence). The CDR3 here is CASASVMNTEAFF. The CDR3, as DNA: TGTGCCAGTGCCTCGGTCATGAACACTGAAGCTTTCTTT.

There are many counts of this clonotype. In DNA, the CDR3 is TGCAGCGTTGAACAAGACAGAGACACCGGGGAGCTGTTTTTT. Protein: CSVEQDRDTGELFF. The rearrangement uses TRBV29-1 and TRBJ2-2; TRBD1 is a possible D gene (5 bases). Trimming pared 2 bases from V and 3 bases from J, leaving 10 bases between. The CDR3 spans 14 residues. Germline V gives CDR1 SQVTM, CDR2 ANQGSEA.